This TCR beta chain was sequenced during a study of T cell responses to AZD1222 COVID-19 vaccine. Overall study: Second doses at about 4 or about 12 weeks were pooled.

Overall study results and limits: At baseline, seropositivity was found in only 5 to 7 AZD1222 recipients.

TCRdb keeps only in-frame clones here, not all; method: immunoSEQ multiplex PCR. The data contain roughly 130,000 clones, around 87% of them singletons. Germline V gene lookup returns CDR1 KGHSH and CDR2 LQKENI. The CDR3 sequence is 16 residues long. Trimming stripped 0 bases from V and 2 bases from J, with 13 bases between. As for this clone: No antigen is known for it.

Material: peripheral blood, obtained on day 0 of AZD1222 vaccination. The V and J genes are TRBV18 and TRBJ1-2, with D unresolved. The clonotype comes from an adult in good health. The CDR3 sequence: CASSPPSVRHNYGYTF. Here the CDR3 DNA reads TGTGCCAGCTCACCACCGTCAGTGCGACACAACTATGGCTACACCTTC. The whole variable domain, remainder taken from reference TRBV18 and TRBJ1-2, is NAGVMQNPRHLVRRRGQEARLRCSPMKGHSHVYWYRQLPEEGLKFMVYLQKENIIDESGMPKERFSAEFPKEGPSILRIQQVVRGDSAAYFCASSPPSVRHNYGYTFGSGTRLTVV.